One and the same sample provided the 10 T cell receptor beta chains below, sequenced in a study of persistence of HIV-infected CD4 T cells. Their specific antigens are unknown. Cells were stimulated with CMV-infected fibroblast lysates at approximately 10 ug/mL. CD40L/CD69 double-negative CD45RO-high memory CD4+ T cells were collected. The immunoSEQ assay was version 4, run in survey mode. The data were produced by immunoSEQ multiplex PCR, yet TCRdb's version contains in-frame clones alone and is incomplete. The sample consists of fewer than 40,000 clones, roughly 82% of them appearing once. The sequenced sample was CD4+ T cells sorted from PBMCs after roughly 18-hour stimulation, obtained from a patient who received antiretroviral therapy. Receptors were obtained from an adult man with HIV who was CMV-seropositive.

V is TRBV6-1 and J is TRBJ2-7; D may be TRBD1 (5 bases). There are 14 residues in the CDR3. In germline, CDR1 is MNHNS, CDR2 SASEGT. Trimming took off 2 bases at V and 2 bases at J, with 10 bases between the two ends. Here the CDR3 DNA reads TGTGCCAGCAGTGAAACCAGGGCTCCCTACGAGCAGTACTTC. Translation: CASSETRAPYEQYF.

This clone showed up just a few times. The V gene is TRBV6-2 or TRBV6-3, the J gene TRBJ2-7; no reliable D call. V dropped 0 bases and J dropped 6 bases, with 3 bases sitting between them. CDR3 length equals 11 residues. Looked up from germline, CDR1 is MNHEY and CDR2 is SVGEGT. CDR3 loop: CASSYSSEQYF. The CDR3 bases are TGTGCCAGCAGTTACTCGAGCGAGCAGTACTTC.

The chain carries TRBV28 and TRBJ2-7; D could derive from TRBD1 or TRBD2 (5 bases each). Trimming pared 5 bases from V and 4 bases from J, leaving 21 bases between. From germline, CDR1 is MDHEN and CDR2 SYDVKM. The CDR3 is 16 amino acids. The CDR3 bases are TGTGCCAGCAGTGTCGGGACGGCCACAAGACGGTACGAGCAGTACTTC. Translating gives CASSVGTATRRYEQYF.

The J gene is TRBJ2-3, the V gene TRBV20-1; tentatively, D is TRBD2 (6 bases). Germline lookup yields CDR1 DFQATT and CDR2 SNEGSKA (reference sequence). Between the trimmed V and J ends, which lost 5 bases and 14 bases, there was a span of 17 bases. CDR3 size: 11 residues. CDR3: CSALHGDWRYF. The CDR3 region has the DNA TGCAGTGCTCTACATGGGGACTGGCGGTATTTT.

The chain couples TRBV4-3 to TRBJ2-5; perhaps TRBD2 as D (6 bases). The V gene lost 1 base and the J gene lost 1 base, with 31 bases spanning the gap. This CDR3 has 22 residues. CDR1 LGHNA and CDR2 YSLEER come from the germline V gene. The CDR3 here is CASSQGAGLNPLGTPFQETQYF. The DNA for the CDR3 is TGCGCCAGCAGCCAAGGGGCAGGACTAAACCCGTTGGGCACTCCTTTCCAAGAGACCCAGTACTTC.

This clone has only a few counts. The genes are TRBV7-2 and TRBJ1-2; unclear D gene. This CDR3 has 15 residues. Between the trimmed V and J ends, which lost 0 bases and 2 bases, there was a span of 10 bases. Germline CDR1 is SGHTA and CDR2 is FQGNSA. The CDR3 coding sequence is TGTGCCAGCAGCTTAGCGCAGCTAGTCAACTATGGCTACACCTTC. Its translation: CASSLAQLVNYGYTF.

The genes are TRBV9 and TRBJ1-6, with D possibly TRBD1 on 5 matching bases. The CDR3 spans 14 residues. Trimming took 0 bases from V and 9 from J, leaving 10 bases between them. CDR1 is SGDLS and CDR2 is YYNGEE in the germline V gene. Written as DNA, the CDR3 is TGTGCCAGCAGCGTAGTGGGGCCTGGTTCACCCCTCCACTTT. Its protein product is CASSVVGPGSPLHF.

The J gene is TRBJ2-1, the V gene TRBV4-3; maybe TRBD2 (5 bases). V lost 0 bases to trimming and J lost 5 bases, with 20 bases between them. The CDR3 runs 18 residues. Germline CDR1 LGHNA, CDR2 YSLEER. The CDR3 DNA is TGCGCCAGCAGCCAAGAAAGTCCCTTCTATCTAGCAAACAATGAGCAGTTCTTC. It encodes CASSQESPFYLANNEQFF.

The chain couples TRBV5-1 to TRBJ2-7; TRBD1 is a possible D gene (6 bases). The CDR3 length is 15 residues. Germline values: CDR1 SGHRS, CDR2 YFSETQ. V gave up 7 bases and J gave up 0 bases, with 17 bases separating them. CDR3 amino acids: CASARLSGVSYEQYF. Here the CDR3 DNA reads TGCGCCAGCGCGCGTCTGTCAGGGGTCTCCTACGAGCAGTACTTC.

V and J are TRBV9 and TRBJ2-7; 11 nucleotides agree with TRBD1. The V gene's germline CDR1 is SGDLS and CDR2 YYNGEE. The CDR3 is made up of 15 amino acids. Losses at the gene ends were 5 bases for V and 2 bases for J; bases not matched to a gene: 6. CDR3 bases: TGTGCCAGCAGTAAGGGACAGGGGGTTCCCTACGAGCAGTACTTC. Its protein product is CASSKGQGVPYEQYF.